This TCR beta chain was obtained from a study of beta chain features in type 1 diabetes. The investigators reverse transcribed all of the isolated RNA, so they sequenced expressed TCRB transcripts. Clones were sequenced by immunoSEQ multiplex PCR, and TCRdb holds only the in-frame ones, with some missing. The sample gives 350,000 to 450,000 clones, 11% to 15% of which show up once; approximately 0.038% is in the top ten. The CDR3 totals 12 residues. Germline V gives CDR1 KGHSH, CDR2 LQKENI. Trimming removed 4 bases from V and 3 bases from J, with 6 bases in between. About this clone itself: Its antigen is as yet unknown.

Findings of the study overall: Any HLA type influence on TCRB rearrangement was left unresolved here. Fewer insertions but more deletions were seen at VDJ junctions in type 1 diabetes patients.

The clonotype was recovered from a man aged 25 to 40 in good health. Sequenced input: naive CD4+ T cells from blood. This chain joins TRBV18 and TRBJ1-1; D is unclear. CDR3 in DNA: TGTGCCAGCTCACTCGGAGACACTGAAGCTTTCTTT. It specifies CASSLGDTEAFF.